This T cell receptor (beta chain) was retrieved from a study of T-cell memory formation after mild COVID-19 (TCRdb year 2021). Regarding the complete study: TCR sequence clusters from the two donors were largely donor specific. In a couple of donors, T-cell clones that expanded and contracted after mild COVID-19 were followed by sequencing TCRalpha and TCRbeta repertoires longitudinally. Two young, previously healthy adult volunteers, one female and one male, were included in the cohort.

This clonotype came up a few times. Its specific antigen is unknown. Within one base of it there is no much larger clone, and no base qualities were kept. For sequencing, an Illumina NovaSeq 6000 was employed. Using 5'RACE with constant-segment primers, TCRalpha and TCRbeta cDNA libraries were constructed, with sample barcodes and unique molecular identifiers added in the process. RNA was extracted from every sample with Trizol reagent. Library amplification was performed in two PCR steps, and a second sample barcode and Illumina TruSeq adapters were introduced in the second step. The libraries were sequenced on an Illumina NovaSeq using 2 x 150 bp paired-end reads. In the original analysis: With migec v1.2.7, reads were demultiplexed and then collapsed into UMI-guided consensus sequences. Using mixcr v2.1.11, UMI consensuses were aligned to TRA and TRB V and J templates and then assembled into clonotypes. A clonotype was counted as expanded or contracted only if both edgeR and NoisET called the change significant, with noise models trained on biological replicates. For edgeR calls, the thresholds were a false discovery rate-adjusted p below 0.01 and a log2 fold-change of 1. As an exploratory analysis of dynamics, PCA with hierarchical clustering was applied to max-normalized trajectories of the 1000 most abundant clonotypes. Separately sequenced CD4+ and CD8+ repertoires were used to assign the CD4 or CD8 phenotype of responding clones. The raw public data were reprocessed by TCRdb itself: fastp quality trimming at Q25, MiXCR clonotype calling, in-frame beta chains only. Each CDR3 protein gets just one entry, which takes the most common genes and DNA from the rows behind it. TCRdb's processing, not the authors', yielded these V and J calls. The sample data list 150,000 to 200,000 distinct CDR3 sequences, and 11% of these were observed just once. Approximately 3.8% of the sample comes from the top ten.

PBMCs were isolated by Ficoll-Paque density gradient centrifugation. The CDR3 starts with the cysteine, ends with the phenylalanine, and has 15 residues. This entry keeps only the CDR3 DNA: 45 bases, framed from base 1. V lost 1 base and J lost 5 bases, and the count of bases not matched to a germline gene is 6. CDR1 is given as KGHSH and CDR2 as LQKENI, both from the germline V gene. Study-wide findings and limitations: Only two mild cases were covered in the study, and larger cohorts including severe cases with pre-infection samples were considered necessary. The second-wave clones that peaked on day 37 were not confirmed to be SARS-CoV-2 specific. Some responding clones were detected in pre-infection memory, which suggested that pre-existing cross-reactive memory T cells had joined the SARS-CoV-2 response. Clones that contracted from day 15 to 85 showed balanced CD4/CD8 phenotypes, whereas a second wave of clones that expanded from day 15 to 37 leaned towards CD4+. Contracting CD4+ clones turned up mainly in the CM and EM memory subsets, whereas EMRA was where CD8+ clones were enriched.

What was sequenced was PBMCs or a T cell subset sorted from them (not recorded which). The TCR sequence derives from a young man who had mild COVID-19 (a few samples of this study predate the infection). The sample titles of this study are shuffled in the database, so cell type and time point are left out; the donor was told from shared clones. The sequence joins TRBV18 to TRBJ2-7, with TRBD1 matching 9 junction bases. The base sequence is TGTGCCAGCTCACCACGTCAGGACAGGGGCAACGAGCAGTACTTC. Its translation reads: CASSPRQDRGNEQYF.